Reported below is one T cell receptor beta chain. Its antigen remains unidentified. The sample comes from a study of T-cell reconstitution after alpha-beta-depleted transplantation in children. Study-level results: Reported findings indicate that, about two months after transplant, alpha-beta T cells came from several hundred expanded clones, which were derived from non-depleted graft cells. Diversity and T-cell counts at one year after transplant derived mostly from new T cells.

CDR1 and CDR2 (germline): KGHSH, LQKENI. The CDR3 sequence is 15 residues long. The junction had 4 bases not matched to a gene; V was cut back by 0 bases and J by 6 bases. As it was prepared, the TCRbeta library received unique molecular identifiers. TCRdb reprocessed the PCR reads with MiXCR, giving one entry per CDR3 protein. The table records about a million distinct CDR3 sequences, around 30% of them present only once. The sequenced sample was PBMCs, mostly from graft donor cells, obtained 360 days after TCRalphabeta/CD19-depleted stem cell transplant. The sequence derives from a boy in the first two years of life who had a stem cell transplant for SCID, so the T cells may come from the graft donor. The genes are TRBV18 and TRBJ2-1; 8 positions agree with TRBD2. The DNA of the CDR3 is TGTGCCAGCTCACCACCGGGACTAGAAAGCAATGAGCAGTTCTTC. It codes for CASSPPGLESNEQFF.